This entry lists 27 T cell receptor beta chains sequenced from one sample in a study of blood T cells in healthy people across ages. Primed by a sample-barcoded 5' primer and a J-beta primer mix, a second PCR proceeded for about 7 to 12 cycles. TCRdb re-called the 5' RACE reads through MiXCR, storing one row per CDR3 protein. The repertoire holds 1.5 million to 2 million distinct CDR3 sequences, with 28% as singletons. The sequenced material came from blood. These receptors were taken from a woman in her twenties or thirties in good health.

As regards this clonotype: A much larger clonotype is one base distant, so this may be a read error. This rearrangement joins TRBV12-3 or TRBV12-4 to TRBJ2-4; possibly TRBD1 for D (5 bases). The J call is uncertain, as TRBJ2-7 better fits the DNA end. The CDR3 has 14 amino acids. The CDR3: CASRKGEQKYEQYF. For the CDR3, the DNA is TGTGCCAGCAGGAAAGGGGAACAAAAATACGAGCAGTACTTC.

For this clonotype: A read error is possible here, since a much larger clone lies one base away. The chain has TRBV7-2 and TRBJ2-7; D gene uncertain. CDR3 length: 15 residues. CDR1 is SGHTA, CDR2 FQGNSA, per germline. CDR3 protein: CASGLDGGRVYEQYF. For the CDR3, the DNA is TGTGCCAGCGGCTTAGACGGCGGTAGGGTCTACGAGCAGTACTTC.

This rearrangement joins TRBV4-2 to TRBJ2-1; 9 bases agree with TRBD2. With V trimmed by 1 base and J by 8 bases, 21 bases remained unmatched. The CDR3 consists of 20 residues. Germline lookup yields CDR1 LGHNA and CDR2 YNFKEQ. The CDR3 DNA reads as TGTGCCAGCAGCCAAGCGGATTTCCATAGCGGGGGCCTTGCTGTATATGAGCAGTTCTTC. Its translation is CASSQADFHSGGLAVYEQFF.

This clonotype has just a few counts. The chain has TRBV4-3 and TRBJ1-4; the D is unclear. V was clipped by 0 bases and J by 6 bases, with 11 bases between them. CDR1 and CDR2 from the germline V gene are LGHNA and YSLEER. This CDR3 contains 15 residues. Here the CDR3 DNA reads TGCGCCAGCAGCCAAGAAGGAACGAGAGATGAAAAACTGTTTTTT. Protein sequence: CASSQEGTRDEKLFF.

This rearrangement joins TRBV7-6 to TRBJ1-6; D not resolved. The germline V gene has CDR1 SGHVS and CDR2 FNYEAQ. The CDR3 runs to 16 residues. Trimming stripped 5 bases from V and 5 bases from J, with 16 bases between. CDR3 sequence: CASSQGSAGNNSPLHF. The DNA of the CDR3 is TGTGCCAGCAGCCAAGGGTCTGCGGGAAATAATTCACCCCTCCACTTT.

This clonotype was seen more than once but under ten times. The chain is built from TRBV19 and TRBJ2-1; 9 nucleotides line up with TRBD1. Germline assignment: CDR1 LNHDA and CDR2 SQIVND (reference sequence). This CDR3 spans 16 amino acids. V lost 5 bases and J lost 0; bases outside the gene matches: 5. CDR3 protein: CASSPTGGISYNEQFF. The CDR3 region has the DNA TGTGCCAGTAGTCCGACAGGGGGTATCTCCTACAATGAGCAGTTCTTC.

The chain joins TRBV20-1 to TRBJ2-5; 9 bases align to TRBD2. With V trimmed by 3 bases and J by 3 bases, 5 bases remained unmatched. CDR3 length: 14 amino acids. Germline values: CDR1 DFQATT, CDR2 SNEGSKA (reference sequence). The CDR3 sequence: CSASVPSGKETQYF. Here the CDR3 DNA reads TGCAGTGCTAGTGTCCCTAGCGGGAAAGAGACCCAGTACTTC.

V and J are TRBV4-1 and TRBJ1-4; D may be TRBD1 (5 bases). V lost 6 bases, J lost 14 bases, and 25 bases lay in between. Germline lookup yields CDR1 MGHRA and CDR2 YSYEKL. The CDR3 spans 15 residues. DNA of the CDR3: TGCGCCAGCAGTCCCCTGGGGCAGGAGGAAGTAGTGCTGTTTTTT. This sequence encodes CASSPLGQEEVVLFF.

This clonotype was detected a few times. The chain combines TRBV6-2 or TRBV6-3 with TRBJ1-2, with D perhaps matching TRBD1 (5 bases). Germline V lookup: CDR1 MNHEY, CDR2 SVGEGT. This CDR3 region has 15 residues. V was cut by 4 bases and J by 4 bases, with 16 bases left in between. CDR3 coding DNA: TGTGCCAGCAGTTTCTCGGACTTGACAGTCTATGGCTACACCTTC. Residues: CASSFSDLTVYGYTF.

In this sample, this clonotype turned up a few times. The rearrangement links TRBV6-5 to TRBJ2-3, with 8 positions matching TRBD2. CDR3 length: 17 residues. J lost 0 bases, V lost 0 bases, and 5 bases had no gene match. Germline V gene lookup returns CDR1 MNHEY and CDR2 SVGAGI. The CDR3 DNA reads as TGTGCCAGCAGTTACTCGCCATTAGCGGGGAGCACAGATACGCAGTATTTT. This sequence encodes CASSYSPLAGSTDTQYF.

This clonotype was seen a few times. J is TRBJ1-4 and V is TRBV20-1; 8 bases line up with TRBD1. CDR1 is DFQATT, CDR2 SNEGSKA, per germline (reference sequence). V lost 8 bases, J lost 7 bases, and 9 bases stayed unmatched. This CDR3 has 13 amino acids. The CDR3 DNA reads as TGCAGTCTATTGGACAGGGAGGCTGAAAAACTGTTTTTT. Translating it yields CSLLDREAEKLFF.

This clonotype has only a few counts. The V and J genes are TRBV7-9 and TRBJ1-2; a possible D gene is TRBD1 (6 bases). From germline, CDR1 is SEHNR and CDR2 FQNEAQ (reference sequence). This CDR3 is 14 amino acids long. The germline V and J ends were trimmed by 4 bases and 4 bases, with 13 bases remaining between them. CDR3 amino acids: CASSSGAGIYGYTF. The DNA for the CDR3 is TGTGCCAGCAGCTCGGGGGCGGGAATCTATGGCTACACCTTC.

The rearrangement uses TRBV20-1 and TRBJ1-6; TRBD1 aligns across 7 bases. The germline V gene has CDR1 DFQATT and CDR2 SNEGSKA (reference sequence). The CDR3 runs 17 residues. Germline trimming cut 1 base from V and 0 bases from J; bases unmatched to any gene: 6. CDR3 sequence: CSARVGQVDSYNSPLHF. CDR3 DNA: TGCAGTGCTAGAGTCGGACAGGTTGACTCCTATAATTCACCCCTCCACTTT.

This clonotype was detected a few times. V and J are TRBV6-6 and TRBJ2-5; 7 bases agree with TRBD1. The germline CDR1 and CDR2 sequences are MNHNY and SVGAGI (reference sequence). The CDR3 has 15 amino acids. The J segment lost 1 base and the V segment lost 0 bases, leaving 2 bases of the junction unmatched. CDR3 protein: CASSYSGTAQETQYF. CDR3 nucleotide sequence: TGTGCCAGCAGTTACTCAGGGACAGCCCAAGAGACCCAGTACTTC.

The chain couples TRBV20-1 to TRBJ1-4; D unresolved. This CDR3 comprises 12 residues. Germline assignment: CDR1 DFQATT and CDR2 SNEGSKA (reference sequence). V was trimmed by 3 bases and J by 3 bases, leaving 5 bases between them. The CDR3 sequence: CSASLANEKLFF. For the CDR3, the DNA is TGCAGTGCTAGCTTGGCTAATGAAAAACTGTTTTTT.

On this clonotype: At one end the junction does not follow the germline gene, possibly because of a read error. The V call is TRBV5-4, the J call TRBJ1-4; 7 nucleotides align to TRBD1. The CDR3 runs to 15 residues. The germline gives CDR1 SGHNT, CDR2 YYREEE (reference sequence). CDR3 sequence reads: CVSSPTTGFNEKLFF. CDR3 DNA: TGTGTCAGCAGCCCTACGACAGGGTTTAATGAAAAACTGTTTTTT.

This chain links TRBV7-2 with TRBJ2-1, with D perhaps matching TRBD2 (5 bases). V was cut by 5 bases and J by 3 bases, with 11 bases left in between. This CDR3 region has 14 residues. Per the germline V gene, CDR1 is SGHTA and CDR2 is FQGNSA. The CDR3 nucleotides read TGTGCCAGCAGCCCTAAACTAGTCTACAATGAGCAGTTCTTC. Amino acids: CASSPKLVYNEQFF.

V usage is TRBV7-2 and J usage is TRBJ2-5; 12 bases map to TRBD2. The V gene's germline CDR1 is SGHTA and CDR2 FQGNSA. CDR3 length: 16 amino acids. The V segment lost 3 bases and the J segment 5 bases; nucleotides outside the gene matches: 7. The DNA for the CDR3 is TGTGCCAGCAGCTTCCGGACTAGCGGGGCCGTGGAGACCCAGTACTTC. It yields the protein CASSFRTSGAVETQYF.

This clonotype was picked up a small number of times. The chain carries TRBV7-2 and TRBJ1-2; TRBD1 agrees at 9 bases. The CDR3 consists of 13 residues. Germline-derived CDR1 and CDR2 are SGHTA and FQGNSA. The ends lost 3 bases at V and 9 bases at J; junction bases unmatched: 5. The CDR3, as DNA: TGTGCCAGCAGCTTGACACAGGGGGCGAGCTACACCTTC. Translated: CASSLTQGASYTF.

This clonotype occurred many times. The chain uses TRBV29-1 and TRBJ1-2; tentative D call: TRBD1 (6 bases). Germline values: CDR1 SQVTM, CDR2 ANQGSEA. The CDR3 totals 14 residues. With 4 bases removed from V and 3 bases from J, the gap between germline ends came to 15 bases. The CDR3, as DNA: TGCAGCGTTGCATCACGGGGGCTAGACTATGGCTACACCTTC. It translates to CSVASRGLDYGYTF.

As concerns this clonotype: The junction departs from germline at one end; a sequencing error may be responsible. The genes are TRBV6-1 and TRBJ1-4; a weak D match, TRBD1 (5 bases). This CDR3 is 14 amino acids long. The germline V gene has CDR1 MNHNS and CDR2 SASEGT. CDR3 nucleotide sequence: TGTGCCAGCAGCCGGGGGAAGGCTAATGGAAAACTGTTTTTT. Translated: CASSRGKANGKLFF.

In this sample, this clonotype turned up many times. This chain joins TRBV29-1 and TRBJ2-5; D remains ambiguous. The CDR3 extends over 12 amino acids. CDR1 and CDR2 from the germline V gene are SQVTM and ANQGSEA. V was shortened by 6 bases and J by 5 bases, with 13 bases between the two germline ends. Here the CDR3 reads CSVPDPAETQYF. In DNA form, the CDR3 reads TGCAGCGTACCAGACCCGGCGGAGACCCAGTACTTC.

This chain uses TRBV5-5 with TRBJ1-3; TRBD1 is a possible D gene (6 bases). CDR3 length: 15 residues. V lost 1 base and J lost 4, with 12 bases in between. Germline assignment: CDR1 SGHKS and CDR2 YYEKEE (reference sequence). CDR3 sequence (DNA): TGTGCCAGCAGCTTGTGGGGGGCGCAGGGAAACACCATATATTTT. Translating gives CASSLWGAQGNTIYF.

This sequence joins TRBV5-1 and TRBJ1-1, with D perhaps matching TRBD1 (5 bases). The V end lost 4 bases, the J end lost 3 bases, and 10 bases lay between the germline ends. The germline CDR1 and CDR2 sequences are SGHRS and YFSETQ. This CDR3 has 13 residues. CDR3 DNA sequence: TGCGCCAGCAGCGATACCAGGGACACTGAAGCTTTCTTT. Amino acid sequence: CASSDTRDTEAFF.

This clonotype has at least ten counts. J is TRBJ2-3 and V is TRBV20-1; the match to TRBD2 covers 7 bases. Trimming at V came to 4 bases and at J to 3 bases, leaving 1 base not matched to a gene. This CDR3 comprises 12 residues. Looked up from germline, CDR1 is DFQATT and CDR2 is SNEGSKA (reference sequence). CDR3 nucleotides: TGCAGTGCTACGGGGGGTACAGATACGCAGTATTTT. Translation: CSATGGTDTQYF.

The J gene is TRBJ2-5, the V gene TRBV7-2; TRBD2 agrees at 14 bases. The J call could be wrong; TRBJ2-7 is a better fit for the DNA end. Per germline, CDR1 SGHTA and CDR2 FQGNSA. The CDR3 has 17 amino acids. CDR3 residues: CASSYISGLAGGYEQYF. CDR3 DNA: TGTGCCAGCAGCTATATAAGTGGACTAGCGGGAGGTTACGAGCAGTACTTC.

This clonotype was detected many times. V is TRBV5-1 and J is TRBJ2-5; D gene uncertain. Germline loops: CDR1 SGHRS, CDR2 YFSETQ. The germline V and J ends were trimmed by 5 bases and 5 bases, with 13 bases remaining between them. The CDR3 runs 13 residues. The CDR3 DNA is TGCGCCAGCAGGCGTTACATGGGGGAGACCCAGTACTTC. It encodes CASRRYMGETQYF.